The clone carrying this T cell receptor (beta chain) was seen a single time. Per the study methods: Estimation of nucleated cell counts was performed using reference gene primer amplification. TCRdb keeps only in-frame clones here, not all; method: immunoSEQ multiplex PCR. V and J calls and clone size come straight from that table; D and trimming were deduced from the DNA. The data contain under 250,000 clones, 88% of them singletons. This sample was taken from a study of blood T cell repertoires in COVID-19. Contact with a PCR-confirmed or clinician-diagnosed COVID-19 case occurred within 2 weeks of entry. V gave up 8 bases and J gave up 9 bases, with 23 bases separating them. Germline CDR1 MDHEN, CDR2 SYDVKM. The CDR3 loop spans 14 amino acids.

The sequence derives from a woman aged 25 to 39 who had been exposed to COVID-19. Sequencing input: PBMCs or T cells enriched from blood (not recorded which). V gene TRBV28 combines with J gene TRBJ2-7, with D perhaps TRBD2 (6 bases). The CDR3 loop is CASGGTVVVRGQYF. The CDR3 DNA follows: TGTGCCAGCGGTGGGACTGTGGTTGTTCGGGGGCAGTACTTC.